This record concerns one TCR beta chain sequence. This sample is drawn from a study of blood T cell repertoires in COVID-19. Assay: immunoSEQ multiplex PCR; the TCRdb copy retains only in-frame clones and omits some. This table holds approximately 480,000 clones, roughly 89% found once. Per germline, CDR1 SGHRS and CDR2 YFSETQ. The CDR3 has 13 amino acids. Trimming removed 5 bases at V and 13 bases at J, with 19 bases between. The receptor comes from a young man with COVID-19, enrolled during active disease. The rearrangement joins TRBV5-1 to TRBJ2-1; D might be TRBD2 (5 bases). Sequenced: peripheral blood. The CDR3 reads CASSPFRTPRQFF. Here the CDR3 DNA reads TGCGCCAGCAGTCCCTTTCGGACTCCCCGCCAGTTCTTC.